A selection of T cell receptor beta chains follows, all from one sample in a study of T-cell reconstitution after alpha-beta-depleted transplantation in children. TCRdb called the PCR reads again in MiXCR, with one record for every CDR3 protein. The table lists some 78,000 distinct CDR3 sequences, around an eighth of them singletons. This specimen consisted of PBMCs, mostly from graft donor cells, obtained 180 days after TCRalphabeta/CD19-depleted stem cell transplant. Receptors originate from a male patient between 2 and 10 years old who had a stem cell transplant for acute lymphoblastic leukemia, so the T cells may come from the graft donor. Each CDR3 is given with its conserved first and last residue. Fields, in order: CDR3 length, J gene, clone size, V gene, D gene, CDR3 DNA, CDR3 protein. A D gene is named only where the DNA matches it firmly. The size of a clone is reported for some rows only, either as once, few or many, or as a class for expanded clones.

15	TRBJ2-5	NA	TRBV5-1	NA	TGCGCCAGCAGCTTGGTACGGGGGCTCCAAGAGACCCAGTACTTC	CASSLVRGLQETQYF
11	TRBJ2-5	many	TRBV6-5	NA	TGTGCCAGCAGTAAACATGAGACCCAGTACTTC	CASSKHETQYF
16	TRBJ2-3	NA	TRBV9	TRBD2	TGTGCCAGCAGCGTAGGAGGAGCGGGGCCCCGACATACGCAGTATTTT	CASSVGGAGPRHTQYF
14	TRBJ2-7	few	TRBV5-1	NA	TGCGCCAGCAGCATCCGTCCTTTCCCCTACGAGCAGTACTTC	CASSIRPFPYEQYF
15	TRBJ2-7	few	TRBV7-2	TRBD1	TGTGCCAGCAGCTTAGTGGGACAGGGCAGGTACGAGCAGTACTTC	CASSLVGQGRYEQYF
16	TRBJ1-4	NA	TRBV12-3/TRBV12-4	TRBD1	TGTGCCAGCAGTTTCTTCGTCGGGCCAGGGGGTGAAAAACTGTTTTTT	CASSFFVGPGGEKLFF
13	TRBJ2-7	few	TRBV18	NA	TGTGCCAGCTCACCACCGAGAAGGGACGAGCAGTACTTC	CASSPPRRDEQYF
13	TRBJ2-4	NA	TRBV11-2	TRBD1	TGTGCCAGCAGCCTCGGACAGGTCGGCATTCAGTACTTC	CASSLGQVGIQYF
17	TRBJ1-5	many	TRBV7-4	NA	TGTGCCAGCAGCTTAGAGCGTCGGCAGGGTCGAGATCAGCCCCAGCATTTT	CASSLERRQGRDQPQHF
14	TRBJ2-3	once	TRBV2	TRBD1	TGTGCCAGCAGGACAGGGGCCTACACAGATACGCAGTATTTT	CASRTGAYTDTQYF
16	TRBJ2-7	NA	TRBV6-2/TRBV6-3	TRBD2	TGTGCCAGCAGGAATCTAGGGACTAGCACCTCCTACGAGCAGTACTTC	CASRNLGTSTSYEQYF
13	TRBJ1-4	NA	TRBV10-3	TRBD1	TGTGCCATCGCCGGGACAGGGGATGAAAAACTGTTTTTT	CAIAGTGDEKLFF
13	TRBJ1-2	many	TRBV6-1	NA	TGTGCCAGCAGCCCGGGAGGGGACTATGGCTACACCTTC	CASSPGGDYGYTF
14	TRBJ2-3	many	TRBV5-1	NA	TGCGCCAGCAGCTTCTACAGGGCCACAGATACGCAGTATTTT	CASSFYRATDTQYF
14	TRBJ2-5	few	TRBV12-3/TRBV12-4	TRBD1	TGTGCCAGCAGTGTCGGGACAGGGCAAGAGACCCAGTACTTC	CASSVGTGQETQYF
16	TRBJ1-2	many	TRBV28	NA	TGTGCCAGCAGTTTATATGAACTGGTAGCCCCCTATGGCTACACCTTC	CASSLYELVAPYGYTF
14	TRBJ1-2	NA	TRBV27	NA	TGTGCCAGCAGTTTAGAAGGAGGGGAGGATGGCTACACCTTC	CASSLEGGEDGYTF
14	TRBJ1-5	medium-sized	TRBV20-1	NA	TGCAGTGCCAGGGGTCAGTACTCGTCGCTGCCCCAGCATTTT	CSARGQYSSLPQHF
15	TRBJ2-7	many	TRBV5-1	TRBD1	TGCGCCAGCAGCTTGGAAGGGGGCCGGCCCTACGAGCAGTACTTC	CASSLEGGRPYEQYF
16	TRBJ2-6	few	TRBV5-1	NA	TGCGCCAGCAGCGCCACAGGGAATACTGGGGCCAACGTCCTGACTTTC	CASSATGNTGANVLTF
14	TRBJ2-1	few	TRBV12-3/TRBV12-4	NA	TGTGCCAGCAGTTTGTGGCGGGACGAGGATGAGCAGTTCTTC	CASSLWRDEDEQFF
8	TRBJ1-2	few	TRBV9	NA	TGTGCCAGCAGCCCCTACACCTTC	CASSPYTF
16	TRBJ2-5	few	TRBV10-3	TRBD2	TGTGCCATCAGCCATAGACTAGCGGGGCACCAAGAGACCCAGTACTTC	CAISHRLAGHQETQYF
15	TRBJ2-5	few	TRBV20-1	TRBD2	TGCAGTGCCCTACTAACCCCGGGGGGGGAAGAGACCCAGTACTTC	CSALLTPGGEETQYF
14	TRBJ2-1	NA	TRBV20-1	NA	TGCAGTGCCCCTATCCTAACTAGTAGGAATGAGCAGTTCTTC	CSAPILTSRNEQFF
15	TRBJ2-2	NA	TRBV28	NA	TGTGCCAGCAGTTTGGCGGGGGCTTACACCGGGGAGCTGTTTTTT	CASSLAGAYTGELFF
14	TRBJ2-1	NA	TRBV5-1	NA	TGCGCCAGCAGCTCCCGACAGGGGAGGGATGAGCAGTTCTTC	CASSSRQGRDEQFF
15	TRBJ1-5	NA	TRBV24-1	TRBD1	TGTGCCACCAGTGACTCGGGACAGGGGAATCAGCCCCAGCATTTT	CATSDSGQGNQPQHF
15	TRBJ2-3	many	TRBV5-1	NA	TGCGCCAGCACCAAGTCCGGGCCTAGCACAGATACGCAGTATTTT	CASTKSGPSTDTQYF
15	TRBJ1-6	few	TRBV5-1	NA	TGCGCCAGCAGCCCCGGTGGCTCCTATAATTCACCCCTCCACTTT	CASSPGGSYNSPLHF
13	TRBJ1-1	NA	TRBV20-1	NA	TGCAGTGCTAGGAGTAGGTCGAACACTGAAGCTTTCTTT	CSARSRSNTEAFF
13	TRBJ2-7	few	TRBV24-1	NA	TGTGCCACCAGTGATTTGCTCGGGGGCGAGCAGTACTTC	CATSDLLGGEQYF
15	TRBJ2-1	NA	TRBV7-2	TRBD2	TGTGCCAGCAGCCGCGGGGGGGGCACCTACAATGAGCAGTTCTTC	CASSRGGGTYNEQFF
10	TRBJ2-1	few	TRBV5-5	NA	TGTGCCAGCAGCTTGCTGGGACTCAACTTC	CASSLLGLNF
18	TRBJ1-5	few	TRBV6-4	TRBD1	TGTGCCAGCAGTGACTCGAGACAGGGGTCCCCTCGCAATCAGCCCCAGCATTTT	CASSDSRQGSPRNQPQHF
14	TRBJ2-5	few	TRBV9	NA	TGTGCCAGCAGCGTAGACTCCCTCCAAGAGACCCAGTACTTC	CASSVDSLQETQYF
15	TRBJ1-5	few	TRBV12-3/TRBV12-4	NA	TGTGCCAGCAGTTTAGGCGACAGGCGGACCCAGCCCCAGCATTTT	CASSLGDRRTQPQHF
15	TRBJ2-5	NA	TRBV5-1	NA	TGCGCCAGCAGCAGGGTCGGGGGGCCTCAAGAGACCCAGTACTTC	CASSRVGGPQETQYF
13	TRBJ2-1	NA	TRBV5-1	TRBD2	TGCGCCAGCAGCTCCGGGACTAGCAATGAGCAGTTCTTC	CASSSGTSNEQFF
14	TRBJ2-1	few	TRBV20-1	TRBD1	TGCAGTGCTAGAAATCAGAGGACAGGGATGGAGCAGTTCTTC	CSARNQRTGMEQFF